One and the same sample provided the 30 T cell receptor beta chains below, sequenced in a study of regulatory T cells in long-lasting Graves disease. Time point: newly diagnosed GD, antithyroid drugs for less than 3 months. PBMC-derived RNA was used for the TCR library. Arm-PCR of CDR3 regions and iRepertoire HTBI primers were the basis on which TCR beta libraries were built. Each CDR3 protein is one row after TCRdb ran MiXCR on the multiplex PCR reads. This table holds roughly 520,000 distinct CDR3 sequences, approximately 12% found once. This same sample was also taken into another study, of T cells in Graves' hyperthyroidism and ophthalmopathy.

Source: peripheral blood mononuclear cells (PBMCs), taken at new diagnosis, from a patient treated with antithyroid drugs. The receptors were sampled from a woman in her 30s with Graves disease.

Of note for this clonotype: A read error is possible here, since a much larger clone lies one base away. This chain joins TRBV13 and TRBJ2-5; TRBD2 agrees at 7 bases. This CDR3 has 15 residues. The V and J ends lost 5 bases and 4 bases, in that order; junction bases with no gene match: 10. Germline V CDR1 and CDR2: PRHDT, FYEKMQ (reference sequence). The CDR3 sequence: CASSLMTSTGETQYF. As DNA, the CDR3 is TGTGCCAGCAGCCTCATGACTAGCACTGGAGAGACCCAGTACTTC.

In this sample, this clonotype turned up a few times. A much larger clonotype is one base distant, so this may be a read error. The V call is TRBV20-1, the J call TRBJ1-2, with TRBD1 matching over 9 bases. This CDR3 has 13 residues. From germline, CDR1 is DFQATT and CDR2 SNEGSKA (reference sequence). The CDR3 DNA is TGCAGTGCAAACAGGGGGCCTAACTATTGCTACACCTTC. It is translated as CSANRGPNYCYTF.

As concerns this clonotype: Germline is not matched at one junction end, which may reflect a read error. The chain employs TRBV6-1 and TRBJ1-3; perhaps TRBD1 as D (5 bases). CDR1 and CDR2 (germline): MNHNS, SASEGT. The CDR3 loop spans 14 amino acids. CDR3 region: CVSRRDRGGNTIYF. The CDR3, as DNA: TGTGTCAGCAGGAGGGACCGTGGTGGAAACACCATATATTTT.

The sample holds many counts of this clonotype. The chain carries TRBV19 and TRBJ2-7; TRBD2 agrees at 8 bases. CDR1 is LNHDA and CDR2 is SQIVND in the germline V gene (reference sequence). The CDR3 has 17 residues. V was pared by 4 bases and J by 0 bases, with 11 bases of the junction left unmatched. The CDR3 spells CASSTLRIGTSSYEQYF. CDR3 DNA sequence: TGTGCCAGTAGTACCCTCCGTATTGGGACTAGCTCCTACGAGCAGTACTTC.

This clonotype occurred many times. J is TRBJ2-1 and V is TRBV30; D is undetermined. V lost 4 bases to trimming and J lost 4 bases, with 8 bases between them. The CDR3 covers 12 residues. Germline lookup yields CDR1 GTSNPN and CDR2 SVGIG (reference sequence). CDR3 DNA: TGTGCCTGGATCGGAGATTACAATGAGCAGTTCTTC. Its protein product is CAWIGDYNEQFF.

Remarks on this clonotype: A read error is possible here, since a much larger clone lies one base away. V is TRBV7-8 and J is TRBJ1-4; D gene ambiguous. This CDR3 is 15 amino acids long. Germline CDR1 is SGHVS and CDR2 is FQNEAQ. CDR3 coding DNA: TGTGCCAGCAGCTTCCTTATCCCTGGGAATGAAAAACTGTGTTTT. Translated: CASSFLIPGNEKLCF.

This clonotype was recorded many times. The chain employs TRBV19 and TRBJ2-2, with D perhaps TRBD1 (5 bases). The V and J ends lost 9 bases and 2 bases respectively, with 13 bases between them. The germline gives CDR1 LNHDA, CDR2 SQIVND (reference sequence). The CDR3 contains 14 residues. CDR3 DNA sequence: TGTGCCAGCAGTTACGGACAAAACACCGGGGAGCTGTTTTTT. Amino acid sequence: CASSYGQNTGELFF.

Comment on this clonotype: A much larger clone lies one base from this, so it may be a read error. The chain joins TRBV18 to TRBJ2-2; D gene unclear. V was clipped by 3 bases and J by 0 bases, with 11 bases between them. Germline V gene lookup returns CDR1 KGHSH and CDR2 LQKENI. CDR3 length equals 16 residues. The CDR3 loop is CASSPNLVANTGELFF. CDR3 DNA sequence: TGTGCCAGCTCACCGAATCTAGTGGCGAACACCGGGGAGCTGTTTTTT.

The chain joins TRBV4-1 to TRBJ2-5; D is unresolved. Trimming shortened V by 0 bases and J by 7 bases, and 6 bases separated the two germline ends. This CDR3 contains 12 residues. Germline V gene sequence: CDR1 MGHRA, CDR2 YSYEKL. The CDR3 protein is CASSQDGRTQYF. In nucleotides, the CDR3 is TGCGCCAGCAGCCAAGACGGTAGGACCCAGTACTTC.

In this sample, this clonotype turned up many times. The V and J genes are TRBV27 and TRBJ2-7, with TRBD1 matching over 8 bases. The CDR3 runs 15 residues. Germline V lookup: CDR1 MNHEY, CDR2 SMNVEV (reference sequence). V was pared by 6 bases and J by 4 bases, with 11 bases of the junction left unmatched. The DNA of the CDR3 is TGTGCCAGCAGCTTTACCGGGACAGGAGCTTACGAGCAGTACTTC. The encoded protein is CASSFTGTGAYEQYF.

This clonotype appeared once. A read error may be the cause here, since a much bigger clone is one base away. This chain connects TRBV3-1 to TRBJ2-1; D ambiguous. Germline V lookup: CDR1 LGHDT, CDR2 YNNKEL (reference sequence). V shed 6 bases and J shed 9 bases, with 12 bases lying between them. CDR3 length: 12 amino acids. The CDR3 DNA reads TGTGCCAGCAGTGTAGGAGAGGTTGAGCAGTTCTTC. Amino acid sequence: CASSVGEVEQFF.

Worth noting for this clonotype: A much larger clone is a single base away; this may be a read error. The chain joins TRBV4-1 to TRBJ2-7; no clear D gene. This CDR3 is built from 15 residues. Trimming took 3 bases from V and 3 from J, leaving 15 bases between them. Germline CDR1 is MGHRA and CDR2 is YSYEKL. The DNA for the CDR3 is TGCGCCAGCAGCCATCCTGCCAATACACACTACGAGCAGTACTTC. This gives the protein CASSHPANTHYEQYF.

V gene TRBV28 combines with J gene TRBJ1-1; 7 bases agree with TRBD1. CDR1 is MDHEN, CDR2 SYDVKM, per germline. V was clipped by 1 base and J by 4 bases; unmatched bases: 6. This CDR3 has 15 amino acids. The CDR3 is CASSLSRTGSTEAFF. The DNA for the CDR3 is TGTGCCAGCAGTTTATCCCGGACAGGCTCCACTGAAGCTTTCTTT.

This clonotype has just a few counts. The chain is built from TRBV28 and TRBJ2-6; a weak D match, TRBD1 (6 bases). The germline V and J ends were trimmed by 5 bases and 2 bases, with 10 bases remaining between them. Germline V lookup: CDR1 MDHEN, CDR2 SYDVKM. This CDR3 contains 15 residues. The CDR3: CASSDRMAGANVLTF. CDR3 nucleotides: TGTGCCAGCAGTGACAGGATGGCTGGGGCCAACGTCCTGACTTTC.

This clonotype was detected ten times or more. The chain joins TRBV28 to TRBJ2-1; the match to TRBD2 covers 12 bases. Germline V gene data show CDR1 as MDHEN and CDR2 as SYDVKM. With 4 bases clipped from V and 6 bases from J, the junction kept 4 bases outside the gene matches. This CDR3 spans 15 amino acids. The DNA of the CDR3 is TGTGCCAGCAGTTCTAGCGGGAGGGAAATCAATGAGCAGTTCTTC. Protein product: CASSSSGREINEQFF. The whole variable domain, remainder taken from reference TRBV28 and TRBJ2-1, is DVKVTQSSRYLVKRTGEKVFLECVQDMDHENMFWYRQDPGLGLRLIYFSYDVKMKEKGDIPEGYSVSREKKERFSLILESASTNQTSMYLCASSSSGREINEQFFGPGTRLTVL.

The rearrangement uses TRBV2 and TRBJ1-3; tentative D call: TRBD1 (5 bases). Trimming stripped 6 bases from V and 4 bases from J, with 10 bases between. CDR1 and CDR2 from the germline V gene are SNHLY and FYNNEI. The CDR3 runs to 13 residues. The CDR3 bases are TGTGCCAGCAGAGTTGACAGCGGAAACACCATATATTTT. The encoded protein is CASRVDSGNTIYF.

The rearrangement links TRBV4-1 to TRBJ2-3; 11 bases agree with TRBD2. CDR1 is MGHRA and CDR2 is YSYEKL in the germline V gene. The CDR3 sequence is 15 residues long. J gave up 0 bases and V 4 bases, and 0 bases lay outside the gene matches. CDR3 sequence reads: CASSPSGRSTDTQYF. CDR3 coding DNA: TGCGCCAGCAGCCCTAGCGGGAGGAGCACAGATACGCAGTATTTT.

Ten or more counts support this clonotype. The chain joins TRBV30 to TRBJ2-2, with 8 bases aligning to TRBD2. Germline V lookup: CDR1 GTSNPN, CDR2 SVGIG (reference sequence). J lost 5 bases, V lost 0 bases, and 5 bases had no gene match. The CDR3 loop spans 15 amino acids. CDR3 region: CAWSVWGLGTGELFF. In nucleotides, the CDR3 is TGTGCCTGGAGTGTATGGGGACTAGGGACCGGGGAGCTGTTTTTT.

Note on this clonotype: It may be a read error: a sequence one base away is much more abundant. The rearrangement uses TRBV5-6 and TRBJ2-7, with TRBD1 matching over 7 bases. The trim removed 2 bases at V and 2 bases at J, leaving 7 bases unmatched. The CDR3 extends over 15 amino acids. The germline CDR1 and CDR2 sequences are SGHDT and YYEEEE. CDR3 nucleotides: TGTGCCAGCAGCTTAAGGTTGGGACAGCCCTACGAGCAGTACTTC. Its translation is CASSLRLGQPYEQYF.

This clonotype was seen many times. The chain carries TRBV20-1 and TRBJ2-1, with D possibly TRBD2 on 6 matching bases. Germline CDR1 is DFQATT and CDR2 is SNEGSKA (reference sequence). The CDR3 is made up of 13 amino acids. Trimming stripped 8 bases from V and 7 bases from J, with 18 bases between. DNA for the CDR3: TGCAGTATCCCGAAAGGAGGGACGAATGAGCAGTTCTTC. It translates to CSIPKGGTNEQFF.

This clonotype showed up many times. The V call is TRBV19, the J call TRBJ2-7, with D unclear. This CDR3 comprises 13 residues. The germline V gene encodes CDR1 LNHDA and CDR2 SQIVND (reference sequence). V lost 3 bases, J lost 3 bases, and 9 bases lay in between. The CDR3 DNA follows: TGTGCCAGTAGTATCCCACCCTACTACGAGCAGTACTTC. Protein sequence: CASSIPPYYEQYF.

CDR3 amino acids: CASSPHLGTGREETQYF. In nucleotides, the CDR3 is TGTGCCAGTAGTCCTCACCTGGGGACAGGTAGAGAGGAGACCCAGTACTTC. V usage is TRBV19 and J usage is TRBJ2-5; TRBD1 agrees at 8 bases. This CDR3 has 17 residues. Trimming at V came to 5 bases and at J to 5 bases, leaving 16 bases not matched to a gene. Looked up from germline, CDR1 is LNHDA and CDR2 is SQIVND (reference sequence).

This clonotype showed up many times. This chain links TRBV6-5 with TRBJ1-1; D may be TRBD1 (6 bases). Germline CDR1 MNHEY, CDR2 SVGAGI. Between the trimmed V and J ends, which lost 2 bases and 4 bases, there was a span of 20 bases. CDR3 length equals 17 residues. The DNA of the CDR3 is TGTGCCAGCAGTTACGGGAGACAGGTTGGCGTGGGCACTGAAGCTTTCTTT. This codes for CASSYGRQVGVGTEAFF.

This clonotype was seen many times. This chain links TRBV5-8 with TRBJ2-1, with D possibly being TRBD2 (5 bases). Per germline, CDR1 SGHTS and CDR2 YDEGEE. V lost 6 bases and J lost 1, with 8 bases in between. CDR3 size: 13 residues. For the CDR3, the DNA is TGTGCCAGCAAGGGAGCGTCCTACAATGAGCAGTTCTTC. It codes for CASKGASYNEQFF.

At least ten counts were recorded for this clonotype. V is TRBV20-1 and J is TRBJ1-2; D gene uncertain. Trimming cost V 5 bases and J 7 bases, with 11 bases left between them. This CDR3 contains 11 residues. Germline-derived CDR1 and CDR2 are DFQATT and SNEGSKA (reference sequence). CDR3 DNA: TGCAGTGCTGGGCCCGAAGGTGGCTACACCTTC. Amino acid sequence: CSAGPEGGYTF.

V gene TRBV7-9 combines with J gene TRBJ2-5; D is undetermined. This CDR3 region has 13 residues. V lost 5 bases and J lost 5, with 12 bases in between. Germline V gene lookup returns CDR1 SEHNR and CDR2 FQNEAQ (reference sequence). The chain's CDR3 is CASSPTRLETQYF. In DNA form, the CDR3 reads TGTGCCAGCAGCCCAACGAGGCTTGAGACCCAGTACTTC.

This clonotype has a count of ten or more. The J gene is TRBJ1-5, the V gene TRBV6-2 or TRBV6-3; D is possibly TRBD1 (6 bases). Germline V gives CDR1 MNHEY, CDR2 SVGEGT. There are 15 residues in the CDR3. Deletions cut 7 bases from V and 7 bases from J, with 20 bases between. CDR3 region: CASIEGAGARQPQHF. In DNA form, the CDR3 reads TGTGCCAGCATTGAGGGCGCGGGGGCGCGGCAGCCCCAGCATTTT.

J is TRBJ2-3 and V is TRBV24-1, with 7 bases aligning to TRBD2. Germline CDR1 KGHDR, CDR2 SFDVKD. The V segment lost 6 bases and the J segment 2 bases; nucleotides outside the gene matches: 7. The CDR3 length is 15 residues. CDR3 amino acids: CATSKSGDVTDTQYF. The CDR3 nucleotides read TGTGCCACCAGTAAAAGCGGGGACGTCACAGATACGCAGTATTTT.

This clonotype was counted only a few times. This rearrangement joins TRBV5-1 to TRBJ2-6, with D unresolved. Germline V gene data show CDR1 as SGHRS and CDR2 as YFSETQ. V shed 1 base and J shed 1 base, with 6 bases lying between them. The CDR3 is 15 residues long. In DNA, the CDR3 is TGCGCCAGCAGCTTGACTACTTCTGGGGCCAACGTCCTGACTTTC. It is translated as CASSLTTSGANVLTF. Full variable domain (remainder filled in from reference TRBV5-1 and TRBJ2-6): KAGVTQTPRYLIKTRGQQVTLSCSPISGHRSVSWYQQTPGQGLQFLFEYFSETQRNKGNFPGRFSGRQFSNSRSEMNVSTLELGDSALYLCASSLTTSGANVLTFGAGSRLTVL.

There are a few counts of this clonotype. The J gene is TRBJ1-2, the V gene TRBV18; D is unresolved. Per the germline V gene, CDR1 is KGHSH and CDR2 is LQKENI. The CDR3 runs to 13 residues. Trimming shortened V by 3 bases and J by 3 bases, and 8 bases separated the two germline ends. In DNA form, the CDR3 reads TGTGCCAGCTCACCGGGATTTTACTATGGCTACACCTTC. Amino acid sequence: CASSPGFYYGYTF.